A selection of T cell receptor beta chains follows, all from one sample in a study of cytomegalovirus exposure and HLA in healthy donors. Clones were sequenced by immunoSEQ multiplex PCR, and TCRdb holds only the in-frame ones, with some missing. The sample lists roughly 170,000 clones; over 65% were seen once. The sequenced sample was PBMCs. The receptors shown here come from a woman aged 25 to 39 in good health and CMV-seropositive. Both conserved end residues are part of each CDR3. The D gene is left open where the match is weak. Some rows mark clone size as missing; the rest say once, few, many or name a class of expanded clone.

size,J,D,V,CDR3,DNA
-,TRBJ1-3,-,TRBV5-1,CASSDGQLFSGNTIYF,TGCGCCAGCAGTGATGGACAACTATTCTCTGGAAACACCATATATTTT
-,TRBJ1-5,TRBD1,TRBV12-5,CASASGTGRDQPQHF,TGTGCTAGTGCCTCCGGGACAGGGAGGGATCAGCCCCAGCATTTT
-,TRBJ2-7,TRBD1,TRBV28,CASNRQGDHEQYF,TGTGCCAGCAACCGACAGGGGGACCACGAGCAGTACTTC
-,TRBJ1-2,-,TRBV20-1,CSASREFSYTF,TGCAGTGCTTCACGAGAGTTCAGCTACACCTTC
-,TRBJ2-5,-,TRBV5-1,CASSLGVAILETRYF,TGCGCCAGCAGCTTGGGGGTAGCAATCCTCGAGACCCGGTACTTC
-,TRBJ1-2,-,TRBV6-1,CASSTGGTEYYGYTF,TGTGCCAGCAGTACCGGCGGGACCGAATACTATGGCTACACCTTC
-,TRBJ2-1,-,TRBV21-1,CASKSRLADNEQFF,TGTGCCAGTAAATCTCGACTAGCGGACAATGAGCAGTTCTTC
-,TRBJ2-7,TRBD1,TRBV27,CASRMTGGYEQYF,TGTGCCAGCAGGATGACAGGGGGATACGAGCAGTACTTC
few,TRBJ2-1,TRBD2,TRBV6-6,CASSPRTSGLRDEQFF,TGTGCCAGCAGCCCCCGGACTAGCGGGCTTCGCGATGAGCAGTTCTTC
few,TRBJ1-5,-,TRBV28,CASNIQGSNQPQHF,TGTGCCAGCAATATACAGGGCTCCAATCAGCCCCAGCATTTT
-,TRBJ2-7,TRBD2,TRBV7-2,CASSLSRVASGRSSYEQYF,TGTGCCAGCAGCTTAAGTAGGGTGGCTAGCGGGAGGAGCTCCTACGAGCAGTACTTC
-,TRBJ2-7,-,TRBV14,CASSQGGLPYEQYF,TGTGCCAGCAGCCAAGGGGGACTGCCGTACGAGCAGTACTTC
-,TRBJ2-7,TRBD2,TRBV4-1,CASSPGTSGRALLHEQYF,TGCGCCAGCAGCCCAGGGACTAGCGGGAGGGCCTTACTTCACGAGCAGTACTTC
-,TRBJ1-1,-,TRBV7-3,CASSSSLQGTEAFF,TGTGCCAGCAGCTCTTCGCTACAGGGAACTGAAGCTTTCTTT
-,TRBJ2-5,TRBD2,TRBV6-5,CASSYITSGQGTQYF,TGTGCCAGCAGTTACATCACTAGCGGCCAAGGGACCCAGTACTTC
few,TRBJ2-7,-,TRBV5-6,CASRFTGSYEQYF,TGTGCCAGCAGATTTACAGGTTCCTACGAGCAGTACTTC
-,TRBJ2-7,TRBD2,TRBV5-4,CASSLDAGAGYEQYF,TGTGCCAGCAGCTTGGACGCGGGAGCGGGCTACGAGCAGTACTTC
-,TRBJ1-4,TRBD1,TRBV27,CASSPGTGQANEKLFF,TGTGCCAGCAGTCCGGGGACAGGGCAGGCTAATGAAAAACTGTTTTTT
-,TRBJ1-2,TRBD1,TRBV5-6,CASSADRGNYGYTF,TGTGCCAGCAGCGCCGACAGGGGAAACTATGGCTACACCTTC
-,TRBJ2-3,TRBD2,TRBV6-6,CASRIAGGPIDTQYF,TGTGCCAGCAGAATAGCGGGAGGGCCTATAGATACGCAGTATTTT
once,TRBJ1-2,-,TRBV6-5,CASTQGLGSNYGYTF,TGTGCCAGCACCCAGGGCTTGGGGTCTAACTATGGCTACACCTTC
-,TRBJ1-4,-,TRBV30,CASIGGNEKLFF,TGTGCCTCTATAGGGGGTAATGAAAAACTGTTTTTT
-,TRBJ2-7,TRBD2,TRBV5-4,CATRAGGGSISYEQYF,TGTGCCACCCGAGCGGGGGGCGGGAGTATATCCTACGAGCAGTACTTC
few,TRBJ2-1,-,TRBV7-7,CASSWTSGNEQFF,TGTGCCAGCAGTTGGACGTCGGGGAATGAGCAGTTCTTC
-,TRBJ1-3,TRBD1,TRBV7-7,CASSLAQGVFSGNTIYF,TGTGCCAGCAGCTTAGCGCAGGGGGTGTTTTCTGGAAACACCATATATTTT
-,TRBJ2-5,TRBD1,TRBV25-1,CASSEVGTGFSGTQYF,TGTGCCAGCAGTGAAGTAGGGACAGGGTTCTCCGGGACCCAGTACTTC
few,TRBJ1-3,-,TRBV19,CASSLNRDQGNTIYF,TGTGCCAGTAGTCTTAACAGGGATCAAGGAAACACCATATATTTT
few,TRBJ2-1,-,TRBV7-6,CASSGTGPYNEQFF,TGTGCCAGCAGCGGTACAGGTCCCTACAATGAGCAGTTCTTC
-,TRBJ2-1,-,TRBV10-1,CASSAGWEDEQFF,TGCGCCAGCAGTGCCGGTTGGGAGGATGAGCAGTTCTTC
few,TRBJ1-2,-,TRBV20-1,CSAHRDDGYTF,TGCAGTGCACACAGGGACGATGGCTACACCTTC
few,TRBJ1-5,TRBD1,TRBV27,CASRSGTGGNQPQHF,TGTGCCAGCAGATCCGGGACAGGGGGCAATCAGCCCCAGCATTTT
-,TRBJ1-1,-,TRBV5-1,CASSLLGGEGTEAFF,TGCGCCAGCAGCTTATTAGGAGGGGAAGGCACTGAAGCTTTCTTT
few,TRBJ2-5,-,TRBV5-1,CASSEMETQYF,TGCGCCAGCTCCGAGATGGAGACCCAGTACTTC
-,TRBJ2-7,TRBD2,TRBV7-2,CASSLGGAGGEEQYF,TGTGCCAGCAGCTTAGGAGGGGCGGGAGGCGAAGAGCAGTACTTC
-,TRBJ2-1,TRBD2,TRBV11-2,CASSQLLAGGNEQFF,TGTGCCAGCAGCCAATTACTAGCGGGAGGCAATGAGCAGTTCTTC
-,TRBJ1-1,-,TRBV27,CASMGQGKWNTEAFF,TGTGCCAGCATGGGGCAGGGCAAATGGAACACTGAAGCTTTCTTT
-,TRBJ2-1,-,TRBV5-1,CASRIADRHNEQFF,TGCGCCAGCAGGATAGCGGACCGTCACAATGAGCAGTTCTTC
once,TRBJ2-7,TRBD1,TRBV28,CASSQLSGTGGSREQYF,TGTGCCAGCAGTCAACTTTCCGGGACAGGGGGCTCTCGCGAGCAGTACTTC
-,TRBJ2-6,TRBD2,TRBV9,CASSVGREGNVLTF,TGTGCCAGCAGCGTAGGGCGGGAGGGCAACGTCCTGACTTTC
few,TRBJ2-3,TRBD2,TRBV30,CAWSGTSGRLDTQYF,TGTGCCTGGAGTGGGACTAGCGGGAGGTTAGATACGCAGTATTTT
once,TRBJ1-1,TRBD1,TRBV28,CASRWDSRNTEAFF,TGTGCCAGCAGATGGGACAGCAGGAACACTGAAGCTTTCTTT
-,TRBJ2-7,-,TRBV5-6,CASSLGGVTGTHEQYF,TGTGCCAGCAGCTTGGGGGGAGTTACGGGTACCCACGAGCAGTACTTC
-,TRBJ2-3,-,TRBV4-1,CASSLLGEAYTDTQYF,TGCGCCAGCAGCCTCTTGGGGGAGGCGTACACAGATACGCAGTATTTT
-,TRBJ2-7,TRBD1,TRBV27,CASSLLSGQGSHEQYF,TGTGCCAGCAGTTTATTGTCGGGACAGGGGTCCCACGAGCAGTACTTC
-,TRBJ2-5,TRBD1,TRBV6-1,CASSEMSRGRIWGQETQYF,TGTGCCAGCAGTGAAATGAGCAGGGGGCGCATTTGGGGGCAAGAGACCCAGTACTTC
few,TRBJ2-2,TRBD2,TRBV27,CASRIAGYTGELFF,TGTGCCAGCAGGATAGCGGGGTACACCGGGGAGCTGTTTTTT
-,TRBJ2-7,TRBD2,TRBV27,CASSRGGPSYEQYF,TGTGCCAGTTCCCGCGGGGGGCCGTCCTACGAGCAGTACTTC
-,TRBJ2-2,-,TRBV7-3,CASSPGLTNTGELFF,TGTGCCAGCAGCCCGGGACTTACGAACACCGGGGAGCTGTTTTTT
-,TRBJ1-3,-,TRBV29-1,CSVEVSRRGPGNTIYF,TGCAGCGTTGAAGTTTCGCGGAGAGGCCCTGGAAACACCATATATTTT
once,TRBJ1-4,TRBD1,TRBV19,CASSSVDRGNEKLFF,TGTGCCAGTAGCTCCGTCGACAGGGGAAATGAAAAACTGTTTTTT
-,TRBJ1-1,-,TRBV14,CASSQDAGYLMNTEAFF,TGTGCCAGCAGCCAAGATGCGGGGTATCTAATGAACACTGAAGCTTTCTTT
-,TRBJ2-2,-,TRBV14,CASSQVQRSSLFANTGELFF,TGTGCCAGCAGCCAAGTACAGAGATCTTCTCTCTTCGCGAACACCGGGGAGCTGTTTTTT
few,TRBJ2-7,-,TRBV28,CASSLPGHSYEQYF,TGTGCCAGCAGTTTGCCAGGGCACTCCTACGAGCAGTACTTC